The entry below describes one T cell receptor (beta chain). This entry is derived from a study of T cell repertoires in cytomegalovirus infection. Study-wide context: Public TCR beta signatures indicated both CMV infection and matching HLA type.

TCRdb re-analysed the reads in MiXCR, keeping a single row per CDR3 protein. The repertoire includes fewer than 200,000 distinct CDR3 sequences, around 15% of them detected once, and over 20% sits in the top ten. The clonotype comes from a human donor in good health (CMV status not recorded). Some clones in this sample may be carry-over from other donors' samples. The specimen was PBMCs.

The CDR3 loop is CASSPDRARSNTGELFF. For the CDR3, the DNA is TGTGCCAGCAGCCCCGACAGGGCCCGCTCGAACACCGGGGAGCTGTTTTTT. J is TRBJ2-2 and V is TRBV7-3, with 7 bases aligning to TRBD1. V dropped 5 bases and J dropped 0; count of bases not matched to a gene: 9. The germline V gene encodes CDR1 SGHTA and CDR2 FQGTGA. The CDR3 sequence is 17 residues long.